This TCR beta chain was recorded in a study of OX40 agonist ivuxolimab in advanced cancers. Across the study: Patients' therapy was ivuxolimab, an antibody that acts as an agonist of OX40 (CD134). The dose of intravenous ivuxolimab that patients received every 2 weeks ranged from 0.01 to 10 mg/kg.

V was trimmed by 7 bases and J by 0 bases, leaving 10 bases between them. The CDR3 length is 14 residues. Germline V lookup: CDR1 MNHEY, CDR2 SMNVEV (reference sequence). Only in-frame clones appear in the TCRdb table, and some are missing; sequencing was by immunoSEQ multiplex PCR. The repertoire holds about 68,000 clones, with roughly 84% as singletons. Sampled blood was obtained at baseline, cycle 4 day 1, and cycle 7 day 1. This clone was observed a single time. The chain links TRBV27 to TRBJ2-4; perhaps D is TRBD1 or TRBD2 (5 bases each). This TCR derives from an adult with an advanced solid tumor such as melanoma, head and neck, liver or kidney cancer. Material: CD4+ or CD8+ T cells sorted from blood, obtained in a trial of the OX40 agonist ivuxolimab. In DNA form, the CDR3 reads TGTGCCAGCACCCCGGGGCTAGCCAAAAACATTCAGTACTTC. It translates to CASTPGLAKNIQYF.